This T cell receptor beta chain derives from a study of CXCR3-negative and CXCR3-positive naive CD8 T cells. Findings and limits, study-wide: For CXCR3-positive naive cells, TRB CDR3s were more hydrophobic than those of CXCR3-negative naive cells.

As regards this clonotype: Its antigen is not identified.

UMI-labeled 5' RACE TRB cDNA libraries were prepared from the cells. TCRdb reprocessed the 5' RACE reads and stores each CDR3 protein as one record, lacking DNA. The sample's table shows 75,000 to 100,000 distinct CDR3 sequences. This TCR came from a human donor in good health. Some clones in this sample may be carry-over from other donors' samples. The specimen was naive CXCR3+ CD8+ T cells from blood. Subset given: CD45RO-CCR7+CD27+CD95- naive CD8+ T cells expressing CXCR3 (TNR3+).

CDR3: CASSSSGEQYF. The chain carries TRBV7-9 and TRBJ2-7. This CDR3 region has 11 residues. The germline gives CDR1 SEHNR, CDR2 FQNEAQ (reference sequence).